This entry concerns a single T cell receptor beta chain. The antigen is not known. This entry is derived from a study of T cell responses to AZD1222 COVID-19 vaccine. Study observations and caveats: Only a handful of AZD1222 recipients were seropositive at baseline.

Generated by immunoSEQ multiplex PCR, the TCRdb table keeps only in-frame clones and is missing some. The sample holds 150,000 to 200,000 clones; approximately 93% are singletons and the top ten take about 3.9%. Germline assignment: CDR1 SNHLY and CDR2 FYNNEI. CDR3 length equals 15 residues. Trimming took 6 bases from V and 2 from J; bases not matched to a gene: 7. This TCR was sampled from an adult in good health. This sample comprised peripheral blood, obtained on day 0 of AZD1222 vaccination. J is TRBJ2-7 and V is TRBV2, with 10 bases lining up with TRBD2. The CDR3 spells CASRPRTSGTYEQYF. The CDR3 DNA reads TGTGCCAGCAGGCCAAGGACTAGCGGTACCTACGAGCAGTACTTC.